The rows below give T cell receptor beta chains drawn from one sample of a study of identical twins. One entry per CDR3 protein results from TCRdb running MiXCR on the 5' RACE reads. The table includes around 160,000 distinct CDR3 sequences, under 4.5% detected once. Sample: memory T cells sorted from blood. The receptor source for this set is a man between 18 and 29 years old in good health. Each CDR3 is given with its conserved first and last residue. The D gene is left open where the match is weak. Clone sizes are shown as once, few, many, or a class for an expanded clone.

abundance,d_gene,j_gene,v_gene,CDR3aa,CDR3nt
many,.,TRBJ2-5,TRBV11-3,CASSLGLVQETQYF,TGTGCCAGCAGCTTAGGACTAGTCCAAGAGACCCAGTACTTC
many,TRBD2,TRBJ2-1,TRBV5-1,CASSLALAGGRAYNEQFF,TGCGCCAGCAGCTTAGCGCTAGCGGGAGGACGCGCCTACAATGAGCAGTTCTTC
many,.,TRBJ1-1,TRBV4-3,CASSQVGQFTEAFF,TGCGCCAGCAGCCAAGTAGGACAGTTCACTGAAGCTTTCTTT
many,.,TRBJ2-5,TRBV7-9,CASSVLPNLMGTQYF,TGTGCCAGCAGCGTACTACCAAATCTAATGGGAACCCAGTACTTC
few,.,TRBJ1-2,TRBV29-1,CSVELGPNVGYTF,TGCAGCGTTGAGCTCGGGCCTAACGTTGGCTACACCTTC
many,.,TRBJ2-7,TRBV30,CAWMRSPYEQYF,TGTGCCTGGATGCGATCACCCTACGAGCAGTACTTC
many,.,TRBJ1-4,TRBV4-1,CASSQVSISRKLFF,TGCGCCAGCAGCCAAGTGTCAATCTCGCGAAAACTGTTTTTT
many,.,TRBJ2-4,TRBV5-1,CASSLIEAGGPLAKNIQYF,TGCGCCAGCAGCTTGATTGAGGCAGGCGGGCCTTTAGCCAAAAACATTCAGTACTTC
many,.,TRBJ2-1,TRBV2,CASCQGYNEQFF,TGTGCCAGCTGCCAGGGATACAATGAGCAGTTCTTC
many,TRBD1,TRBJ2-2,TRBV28,CASSSTGQHTGELFF,TGTGCCAGCAGCTCGACGGGACAGCACACCGGGGAGCTGTTTTTT
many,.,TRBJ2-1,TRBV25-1,CASSEWGQQFF,TGTGCCAGCAGTGAATGGGGACAGCAGTTCTTC
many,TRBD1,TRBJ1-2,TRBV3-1,CASSQDTGVYGYTF,TGTGCCAGCAGCCAAGACACAGGGGTCTATGGCTACACCTTC
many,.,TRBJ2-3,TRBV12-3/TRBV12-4,CASSFWQEQNTQYF,TGTGCCAGCAGTTTCTGGCAGGAGCAAAATACGCAGTATTTT
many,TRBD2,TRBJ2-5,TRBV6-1,CASTLRLAGFETQYF,TGTGCCAGCACCCTACGACTAGCGGGATTCGAGACCCAGTACTTC
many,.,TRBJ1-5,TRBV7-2,CASSLGSGRLDQPQHF,TGTGCCAGCAGCTTGGGATCAGGACGGTTGGATCAGCCCCAGCATTTT
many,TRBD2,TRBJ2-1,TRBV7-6,CASSPSRLAGAEQFF,TGTGCCAGCAGCCCGTCCAGGCTAGCGGGAGCTGAGCAGTTCTTC
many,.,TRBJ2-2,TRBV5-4,CASSREWDNTGELFF,TGTGCCAGCAGCCGAGAGTGGGATAACACCGGGGAGCTGTTTTTT
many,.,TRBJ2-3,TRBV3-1,CASSQGAGRDTQYF,TGTGCCAGCAGCCAAGGAGCTGGGCGAGATACGCAGTATTTT
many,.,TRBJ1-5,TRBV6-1,CASMSREYSNQPQHF,TGTGCCAGCATGAGCCGGGAATATAGCAATCAGCCCCAGCATTTT
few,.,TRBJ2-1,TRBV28,CASRSTGSQQNEQFF,TGTGCCAGCAGATCTACAGGGTCCCAACAGAATGAGCAGTTCTTC